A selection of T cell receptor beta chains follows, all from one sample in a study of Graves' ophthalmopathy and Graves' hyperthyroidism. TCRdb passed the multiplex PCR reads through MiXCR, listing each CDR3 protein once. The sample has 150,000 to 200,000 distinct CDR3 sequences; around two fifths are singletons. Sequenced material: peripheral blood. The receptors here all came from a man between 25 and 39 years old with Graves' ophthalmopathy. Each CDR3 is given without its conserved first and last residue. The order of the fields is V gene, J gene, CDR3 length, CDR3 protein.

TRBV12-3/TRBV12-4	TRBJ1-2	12	ATRRQGSNYGYT
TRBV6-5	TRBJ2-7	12	ASTQAESSYEQY
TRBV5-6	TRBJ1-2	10	ASSLGSIGYT
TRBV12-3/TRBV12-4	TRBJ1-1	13	ASSSSAGPNTEAF
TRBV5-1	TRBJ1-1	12	ASSLGTEGTEAF
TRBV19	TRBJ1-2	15	ASSSAGHRVASGGYT
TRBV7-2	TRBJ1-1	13	ASSLTGRTIVEAF
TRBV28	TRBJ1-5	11	ASSLGRTPPQH
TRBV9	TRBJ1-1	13	ASSVESRGSAEAF
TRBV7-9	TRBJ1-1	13	ASSLPKGRDTEAF
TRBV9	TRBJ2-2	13	ASSAYQGVTGELF
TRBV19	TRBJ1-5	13	ASSREGGLGQPQH
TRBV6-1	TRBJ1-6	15	ASSAAPLNRNNSPLH
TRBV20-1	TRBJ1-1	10	SARRMNTEAF
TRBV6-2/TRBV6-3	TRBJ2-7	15	ASSPTPTGVLLDEQY
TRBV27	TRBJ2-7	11	ATMRAGQYEQY
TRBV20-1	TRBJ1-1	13	SAPGTGGSMESAF
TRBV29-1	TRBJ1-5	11	SVARGSNQPQH
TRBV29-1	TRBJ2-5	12	SVMGWNGRETQY
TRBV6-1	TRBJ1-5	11	ASSEAPYQPQH
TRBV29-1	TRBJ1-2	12	SVDTGTGFDGYT
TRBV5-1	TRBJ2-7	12	ASSFATGANEQY
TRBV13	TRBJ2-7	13	ASSLDRGRDYEQY
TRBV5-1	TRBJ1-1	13	ASSPRTGLDTEAF
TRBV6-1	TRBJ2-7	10	ASRGSAYEQY
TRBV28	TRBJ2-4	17	ASSSRLAGGGPFLNIQY
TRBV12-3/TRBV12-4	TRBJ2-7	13	ASSFFGGKGGEQY
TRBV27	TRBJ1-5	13	ASSLSAGGHQPQH